This passage covers 17 T cell receptor beta chains from one sample sequenced in a study of blood T cells in healthy people across ages. Next came a second PCR, run for about 7 to 12 cycles, which used a sample-barcoded 5' primer along with a J-beta primer mix. TCRdb redid the calling of the 5' RACE reads with MiXCR, one entry per CDR3 protein. The table includes approximately 850,000 distinct CDR3 sequences, under 45% detected once. Sequenced input: blood. These receptors were obtained from a man aged 55-75 years in good health.

This clonotype occurred many times. This chain uses TRBV5-1 with TRBJ1-2; 8 bases map to TRBD1. V shed 3 bases and J 3 bases; nucleotides not matched to a gene: 7. The V gene's germline CDR1 is SGHRS and CDR2 YFSETQ. The CDR3 is 15 residues long. CDR3 sequence: CASSYTGGQYYGYTF. The DNA for the CDR3 is TGCGCCAGCAGCTACACAGGGGGTCAGTACTATGGCTACACCTTC.

This clonotype turned up a few times. The chain employs TRBV7-9 and TRBJ2-3; TRBD2 aligns across 10 bases. The CDR3 spans 17 residues. V was pared by 7 bases and J by 4 bases, with 14 bases of the junction left unmatched. Germline V gives CDR1 SEHNR, CDR2 FQNEAQ (reference sequence). The CDR3 sequence is CASIPRGVSGGADTQYF. The CDR3 region has the DNA TGTGCCAGCATCCCCCGGGGAGTAAGCGGGGGGGCAGATACGCAGTATTTT.

This clonotype was observed a single time. V is TRBV29-1 and J is TRBJ1-1; D gene uncertain. This CDR3 comprises 12 residues. V was clipped by 4 bases and J by 6 bases, with 12 bases between them. Germline V gives CDR1 SQVTM, CDR2 ANQGSEA. CDR3 coding DNA: TGCAGCGTTGTTTCGCAGCACGCTGAAGCTTTCTTT. Amino acids: CSVVSQHAEAFF.

In regard to this clonotype: An end of the junction differs from the germline gene, which may be a read error. The chain has TRBV7-2 and TRBJ2-6, with D tentatively TRBD1 (5 bases). In germline, CDR1 is SGHTA, CDR2 FQGNSA. The CDR3 runs 14 residues. Here the CDR3 reads CASSLSPGANVPTF. Written as DNA, the CDR3 is TGTGCCAGCAGCTTAAGTCCTGGGGCCAACGTCCCGACTTTC.

This clonotype was found a few times. The gene calls are TRBV24-1 and TRBJ2-1, with 9 bases that match TRBD1. The CDR3 runs to 18 residues. The trim removed 0 bases at V and 9 bases at J, leaving 14 bases unmatched. CDR1 KGHDR and CDR2 SFDVKD come from the germline V gene. The chain's CDR3 is CATSDLQRGQGRWGEQFF. The CDR3 nucleotides read TGTGCCACCAGTGATTTGCAACGGGGACAGGGACGATGGGGTGAGCAGTTCTTC.

The chain recombines TRBV6-2 or TRBV6-3 with TRBJ2-6; 8 bases agree with TRBD1. The V gene's germline CDR1 is MNHEY and CDR2 SVGEGT. There are 16 residues in the CDR3. With 2 bases clipped from V and 2 bases from J, the junction kept 2 bases outside the gene matches. Here the CDR3 reads CASSYARGPGANVLTF. CDR3 sequence (DNA): TGTGCCAGCAGTTACGCCAGGGGGCCTGGGGCCAACGTCCTGACTTTC.

This sequence joins TRBV7-2 and TRBJ2-7; no firm D call. The V gene lost 4 bases and the J gene lost 3 bases, with 10 bases spanning the gap. The CDR3 is 13 residues long. CDR1 is SGHTA and CDR2 is FQGNSA in the germline V gene. The chain's CDR3 is CASSCVGNYEQYF. CDR3 nucleotides: TGTGCCAGCAGCTGTGTAGGGAACTACGAGCAGTACTTC.

The chain combines TRBV20-1 with TRBJ2-1, with 10 bases matching TRBD2. V lost 4 bases to trimming and J lost 8 bases; unmatched junction nucleotides: 8. The CDR3 has 14 residues. Germline-derived CDR1 and CDR2 are DFQATT and SNEGSKA (reference sequence). The CDR3 region is CSATVLAGRDEQFF. The CDR3 DNA sequence: TGCAGTGCTACTGTACTAGCGGGGAGGGATGAGCAGTTCTTC.

The chain couples TRBV25-1 to TRBJ1-5; no firm D call. Looked up from germline, CDR1 is MGHDK and CDR2 is SYGVNS. V was pared by 6 bases and J by 3 bases, with 15 bases between. The CDR3 totals 15 residues. The CDR3 coding sequence is TGTGCCAGCAGCGTGGGAGGGTCCTACAATCAGCCCCAGCATTTT. Amino acids: CASSVGGSYNQPQHF.

CDR3 sequence reads: CSALAGGMETQYF. CDR3 DNA: TGCAGCGCCCTAGCGGGGGGAATGGAGACCCAGTACTTC. The rearrangement links TRBV29-1 to TRBJ2-5; the match to TRBD2 covers 11 bases. Per the germline V gene, CDR1 is SQVTM and CDR2 is ANQGSEA. V gave up 7 bases and J gave up 5 bases; unmatched junction bases: 6. This CDR3 region has 13 residues. The variable domain in full, completed from reference TRBV29-1 and TRBJ2-5, reads SAVISQKPSRDICQRGTSLTIQCQVDSQVTMMFWYRQQPGQSLTLIATANQGSEATYESGFVIDKFPISRPNLTFSTLTVSNMSPEDSSIYLCSALAGGMETQYFGPGTRLLVL.

This clonotype was seen only a few times. The CDR3, as DNA: TGCAGTGCCCCCTCGCGGAAAAGCACAGATACGCAGTATTTT. Translation gives CSAPSRKSTDTQYF. The chain is built from TRBV20-1 and TRBJ2-3, with no clear D. This CDR3 has 14 amino acids. In germline, CDR1 is DFQATT, CDR2 SNEGSKA (reference sequence). V was shortened by 6 bases and J by 0 bases, with 13 bases between the two germline ends.

The genes are TRBV4-3 and TRBJ2-6; D ambiguous. Trimming left V 0 bases short and J 1 base short, with 10 bases between. Per germline, CDR1 LGHNA and CDR2 YSLEER. CDR3 size: 17 residues. The CDR3 is CASSQDNRSSGANVLTF. CDR3 sequence (DNA): TGCGCCAGCAGCCAAGACAACCGCTCGTCTGGGGCCAACGTCCTGACTTTC.

This rearrangement joins TRBV9 to TRBJ2-3; D unclear. The CDR3 contains 13 residues. Trimming pared 4 bases from V and 2 bases from J, leaving 8 bases between. Germline CDR1 SGDLS, CDR2 YYNGEE. The DNA of the CDR3 is TGTGCCAGCAGCCCTCATTACACAGATACGCAGTATTTT. It is translated as CASSPHYTDTQYF.

This clonotype was observed a single time. V gene TRBV6-2 or TRBV6-3 combines with J gene TRBJ2-3; tentative D call: TRBD2 (6 bases). Trimming cost V 2 bases and J 2 bases, with 17 bases left between them. CDR3 length: 17 residues. From germline, CDR1 is MNHEY and CDR2 SVGEGT. In nucleotides, the CDR3 is TGTGCCAGCAGTTACGGAGCCCTAGCGCTCTACACAGATACGCAGTATTTT. It yields the protein CASSYGALALYTDTQYF.

The CDR3 reads CSARDYGLAGGLQETQYF. The CDR3 DNA sequence: TGCAGTGCTAGAGATTACGGACTAGCGGGGGGGCTCCAAGAGACCCAGTACTTC. The V and J genes are TRBV20-1 and TRBJ2-5; 15 nucleotides match TRBD2. V shed 0 bases, J shed 1 base, and the junction held 6 bases outside the gene matches. The germline V gene has CDR1 DFQATT and CDR2 SNEGSKA (reference sequence). The CDR3 consists of 18 residues.

There are a few counts of this clonotype. This sequence joins TRBV7-3 and TRBJ2-5, with no clear D. The J call is uncertain, as TRBJ2-7 better fits the DNA end. From germline, CDR1 is SGHTA and CDR2 FQGTGA. CDR3 length: 14 amino acids. CDR3 in DNA: TGTGCCAGCAGCCAAAGCCTCCGAATGGGCGAGCAGTACTTC. It translates to CASSQSLRMGEQYF.

This sequence joins TRBV5-1 and TRBJ1-1, with no clear D. The CDR3 covers 15 residues. Trimming pared 2 bases from V and 1 base from J, leaving 12 bases between. From germline, CDR1 is SGHRS and CDR2 YFSETQ. CDR3 in amino acids: CASSFQPGSNTEAFF. CDR3 nucleotide sequence: TGCGCCAGCAGCTTTCAACCGGGTTCGAACACTGAAGCTTTCTTT.